The entry below describes one T cell receptor (beta chain). This sample was taken from a study of blood T cell repertoires in COVID-19. In Seattle, patients joined the study during active infection and were tracked longitudinally. Clones were read by immunoSEQ multiplex PCR, and TCRdb kept only the in-frame ones, dropping some. The table shows fewer than 300,000 clones, with approximately 93% occurring only once. Germline V CDR1 and CDR2: MNHEY, SVGAGI. This CDR3 is 16 amino acids long. V shed 2 bases and J 6 bases; nucleotides not matched to a gene: 10. This clonotype was obtained from a woman aged 30 to 39 with COVID-19, enrolled during active disease. The chain recombines TRBV6-5 with TRBJ1-2; 9 bases line up with TRBD1. What was sequenced was peripheral blood. The CDR3 sequence is CASSYENRGRLNGYTF. The DNA of the CDR3 is TGTGCCAGCAGTTACGAGAACAGGGGGCGCCTGAATGGCTACACCTTC.